These 5 T cell receptor beta chains came from one sample sequenced in a study of T cells after yellow fever vaccination. TCRdb analysed the 5' RACE reads with MiXCR anew, one entry per CDR3 protein. The table lists 500,000 to 650,000 distinct CDR3 sequences, approximately 13% of them singletons. This specimen consisted of PBMCs, obtained on the day of the yellow fever booster vaccination. These receptors originate from a man aged 25 to 40 who received the YFV17D yellow fever vaccine.

This clonotype occurred many times. The rearrangement links TRBV7-6 to TRBJ2-1; TRBD2 might be the D (6 bases). The CDR3 runs to 15 residues. CDR1 is SGHVS and CDR2 is FNYEAQ in the germline V gene. The ends were cut back, 6 bases at V and 3 bases at J, with 15 bases in the middle. This CDR3 reads CASRFTPGGYNEQFF. The CDR3 DNA follows: TGTGCCAGCAGGTTTACTCCCGGGGGCTACAATGAGCAGTTCTTC.

This clonotype was seen more than once but under ten times. V usage is TRBV30 and J usage is TRBJ1-3, with 8 bases identical to TRBD1. The junction had 4 bases not matched to a gene; V was cut back by 3 bases and J by 0 bases. This CDR3 has 15 residues. Germline assignment: CDR1 GTSNPN and CDR2 SVGIG (reference sequence). The CDR3 reads CAWRDRVSSGNTIYF. The CDR3 nucleotides read TGTGCCTGGAGGGACAGGGTGTCCTCTGGAAACACCATATATTTT. Supplemented by reference TRBV30 and TRBJ1-3, the full variable domain reads SQTIHQWPATLVQPVGSPLSLECTVEGTSNPNLYWYRQAAGRGLQLLFYSVGIGQISSEVPQNLSASRPQDRQFILSSKKLLLSDSGFYLCAWRDRVSSGNTIYFGEGSWLTVV.

This clonotype appeared a few times. The chain uses TRBV28 and TRBJ2-7; 9 bases line up with TRBD1. Germline values: CDR1 MDHEN, CDR2 SYDVKM. The CDR3 extends over 15 amino acids. The ends lost 6 bases at V and 1 base at J; junction bases unmatched: 7. Here the CDR3 reads CASRITGTGSYEQYF. The CDR3 DNA reads as TGTGCCAGCAGGATCACCGGGACAGGGTCCTACGAGCAGTACTTC.

This chain joins TRBV20-1 and TRBJ1-4, with D possibly TRBD1 on 6 matching bases. V lost 6 bases and J lost 3, with 11 bases in between. CDR1 DFQATT and CDR2 SNEGSKA come from the germline V gene (reference sequence). The CDR3 contains 13 residues. CDR3 region: CSASGAANEKLFF. In DNA, the CDR3 is TGCAGTGCCTCAGGGGCGGCTAATGAAAAACTGTTTTTT.

This clonotype was seen a few times. The chain employs TRBV7-9 and TRBJ2-5, with 7 bases matching TRBD2. The CDR3 covers 16 residues. After removal of 5 bases from V and 1 base from J, the junction contained 10 bases not matched to a gene. Looked up from germline, CDR1 is SEHNR and CDR2 is FQNEAQ (reference sequence). The CDR3 spells CASSPLGGITQETQYF. CDR3 bases: TGTGCCAGCAGCCCCCTCGGGGGGATCACCCAAGAGACCCAGTACTTC.